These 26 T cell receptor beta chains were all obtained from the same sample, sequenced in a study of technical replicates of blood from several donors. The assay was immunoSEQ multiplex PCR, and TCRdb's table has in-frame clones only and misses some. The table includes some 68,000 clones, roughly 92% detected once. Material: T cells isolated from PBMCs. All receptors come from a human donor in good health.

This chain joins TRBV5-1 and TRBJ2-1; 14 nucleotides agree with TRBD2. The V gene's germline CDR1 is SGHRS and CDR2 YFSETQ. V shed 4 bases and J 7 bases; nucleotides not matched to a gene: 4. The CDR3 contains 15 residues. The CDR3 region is CASSKTSGRGNEQFF. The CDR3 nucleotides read TGCGCCAGCAGCAAGACTAGCGGGAGGGGGAATGAGCAGTTCTTC.

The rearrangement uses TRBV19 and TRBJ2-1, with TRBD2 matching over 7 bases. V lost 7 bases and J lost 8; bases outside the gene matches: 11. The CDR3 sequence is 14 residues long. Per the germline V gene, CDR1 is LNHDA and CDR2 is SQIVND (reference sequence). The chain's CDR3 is CASTGTTLSYEQFF. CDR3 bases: TGTGCCAGTACCGGGACTACTCTCTCGTATGAGCAGTTCTTC.

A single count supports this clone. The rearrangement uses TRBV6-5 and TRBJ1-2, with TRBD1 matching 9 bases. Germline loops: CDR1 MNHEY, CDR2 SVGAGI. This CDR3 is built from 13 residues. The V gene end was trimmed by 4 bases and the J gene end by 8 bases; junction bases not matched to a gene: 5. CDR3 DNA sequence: TGTGCCAGCAGTTCCCCCGGGACAGGGGGCTACACCTTC. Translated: CASSSPGTGGYTF.

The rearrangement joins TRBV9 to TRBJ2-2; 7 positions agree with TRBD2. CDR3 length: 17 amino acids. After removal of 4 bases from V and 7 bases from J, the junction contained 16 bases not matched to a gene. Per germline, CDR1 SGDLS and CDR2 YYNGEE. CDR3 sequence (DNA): TGTGCCAGCAGCCCTTTACTGGCGGGAGATGCATACGGGGAGCTGTTTTTT. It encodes CASSPLLAGDAYGELFF.

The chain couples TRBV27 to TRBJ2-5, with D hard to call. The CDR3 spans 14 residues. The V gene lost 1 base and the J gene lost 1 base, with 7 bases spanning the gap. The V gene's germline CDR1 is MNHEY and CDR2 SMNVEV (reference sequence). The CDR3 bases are TGTGCCAGCAGTTTATATCAGTCCCAAGAGACCCAGTACTTC. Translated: CASSLYQSQETQYF.

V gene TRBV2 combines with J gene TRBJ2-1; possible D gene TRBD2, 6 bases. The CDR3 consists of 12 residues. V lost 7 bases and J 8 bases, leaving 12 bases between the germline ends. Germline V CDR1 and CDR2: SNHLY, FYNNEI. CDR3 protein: CASIGGYYEQFF. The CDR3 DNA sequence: TGTGCCAGCATTGGAGGGTACTATGAGCAGTTCTTC.

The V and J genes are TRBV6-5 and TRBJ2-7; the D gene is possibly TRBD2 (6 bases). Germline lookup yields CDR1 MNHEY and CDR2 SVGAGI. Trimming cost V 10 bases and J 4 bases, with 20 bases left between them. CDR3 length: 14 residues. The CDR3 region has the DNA TGTGCCACCCGCCCCGGGACTCGACCGTACGAGCAGTACTTC. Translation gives CATRPGTRPYEQYF.

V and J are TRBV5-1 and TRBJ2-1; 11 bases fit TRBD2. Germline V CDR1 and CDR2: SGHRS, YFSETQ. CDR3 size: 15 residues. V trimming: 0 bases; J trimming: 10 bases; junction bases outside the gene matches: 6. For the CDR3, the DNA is TGCGCCAGCAGCTTGGGCACTAGCGGGAGTCGAGAGCAGTTCTTC. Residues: CASSLGTSGSREQFF.

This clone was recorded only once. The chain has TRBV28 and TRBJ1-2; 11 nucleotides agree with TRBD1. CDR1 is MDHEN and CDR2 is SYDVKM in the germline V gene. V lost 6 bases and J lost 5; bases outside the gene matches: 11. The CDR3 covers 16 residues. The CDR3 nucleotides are TGTGCCAGCAGCCCAAGTGGACAGGGGGCGCGATATGGCTACACCTTC. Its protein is CASSPSGQGARYGYTF.

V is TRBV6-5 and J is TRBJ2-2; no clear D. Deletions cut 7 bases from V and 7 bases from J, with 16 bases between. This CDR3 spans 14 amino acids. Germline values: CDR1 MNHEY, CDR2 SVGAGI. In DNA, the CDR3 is TGTGCCAGCACCAAACCTCCCATGAGCGGGGAGCTGTTTTTT. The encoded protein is CASTKPPMSGELFF.

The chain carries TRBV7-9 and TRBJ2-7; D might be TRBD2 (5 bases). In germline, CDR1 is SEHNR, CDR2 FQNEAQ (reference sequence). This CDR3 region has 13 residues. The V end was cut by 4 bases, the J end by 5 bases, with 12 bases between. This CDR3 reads CASSSPMRDEQYF. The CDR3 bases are TGTGCCAGCAGCTCCCCGATGAGGGACGAGCAGTACTTC.

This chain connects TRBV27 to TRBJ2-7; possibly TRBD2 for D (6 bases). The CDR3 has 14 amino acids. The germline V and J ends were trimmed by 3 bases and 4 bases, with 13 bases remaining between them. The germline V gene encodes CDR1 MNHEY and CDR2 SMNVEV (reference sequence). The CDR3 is CASSFREGGYEQYF. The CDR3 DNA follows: TGTGCCAGCAGTTTTCGAGAGGGAGGATACGAGCAGTACTTC.

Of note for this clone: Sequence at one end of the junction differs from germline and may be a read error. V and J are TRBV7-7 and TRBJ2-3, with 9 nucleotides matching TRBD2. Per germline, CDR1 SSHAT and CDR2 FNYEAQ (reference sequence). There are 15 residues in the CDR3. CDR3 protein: CASSFSSGRTDTQYF. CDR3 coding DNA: TGTGCTAGCAGCTTTTCCAGCGGGAGGACTGATACGCAGTATTTT.

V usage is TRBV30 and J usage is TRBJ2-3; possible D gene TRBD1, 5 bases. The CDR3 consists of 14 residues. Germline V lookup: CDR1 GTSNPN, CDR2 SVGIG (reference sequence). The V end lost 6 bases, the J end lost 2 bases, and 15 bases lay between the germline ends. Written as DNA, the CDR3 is TGTGCCTGCTCCTTGGGGCTCGACACAGATACGCAGTATTTT. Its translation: CACSLGLDTDTQYF.

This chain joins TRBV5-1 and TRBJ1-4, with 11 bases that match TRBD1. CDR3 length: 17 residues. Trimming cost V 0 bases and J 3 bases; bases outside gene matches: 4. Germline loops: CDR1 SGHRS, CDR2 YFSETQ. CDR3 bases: TGCGCCAGCAGCTTGGGGACAGGGGGCTCGGCTAATGAAAAACTGTTTTTT. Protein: CASSLGTGGSANEKLFF.

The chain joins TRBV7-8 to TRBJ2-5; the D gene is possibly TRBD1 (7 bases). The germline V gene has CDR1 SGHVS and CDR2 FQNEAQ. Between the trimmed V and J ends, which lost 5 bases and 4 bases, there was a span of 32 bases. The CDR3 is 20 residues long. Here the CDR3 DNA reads TGTGCCAGCAGCCCGACGCAGGGGGGCGGGTATCTAAGTGGGGCAGAGACCCAGTACTTC. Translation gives CASSPTQGGGYLSGAETQYF.

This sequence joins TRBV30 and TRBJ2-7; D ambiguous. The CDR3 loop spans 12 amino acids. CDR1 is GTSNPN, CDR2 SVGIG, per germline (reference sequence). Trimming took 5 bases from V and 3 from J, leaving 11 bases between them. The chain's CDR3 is CAWLRGGYEQYF. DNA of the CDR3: TGTGCCTGGCTTCGAGGCGGCTACGAGCAGTACTTC. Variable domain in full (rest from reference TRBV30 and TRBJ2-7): SQTIHQWPATLVQPVGSPLSLECTVEGTSNPNLYWYRQAAGRGLQLLFYSVGIGQISSEVPQNLSASRPQDRQFILSSKKLLLSDSGFYLCAWLRGGYEQYFGPGTRLTVT.

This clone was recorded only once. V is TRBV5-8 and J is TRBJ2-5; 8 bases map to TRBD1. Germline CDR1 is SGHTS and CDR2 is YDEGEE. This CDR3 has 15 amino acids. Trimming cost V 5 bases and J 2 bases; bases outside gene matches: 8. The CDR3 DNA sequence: TGTGCCAGCAGTAGACAGGGGAAAGGGCAAGAGACCCAGTACTTC. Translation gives CASSRQGKGQETQYF.

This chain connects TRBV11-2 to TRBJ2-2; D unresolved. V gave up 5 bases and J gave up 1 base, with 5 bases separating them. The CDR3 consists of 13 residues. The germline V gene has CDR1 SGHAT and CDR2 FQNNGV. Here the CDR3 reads CASSNQNTGELFF. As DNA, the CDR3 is TGTGCCAGCAGCAATCAGAACACCGGGGAGCTGTTTTTT.

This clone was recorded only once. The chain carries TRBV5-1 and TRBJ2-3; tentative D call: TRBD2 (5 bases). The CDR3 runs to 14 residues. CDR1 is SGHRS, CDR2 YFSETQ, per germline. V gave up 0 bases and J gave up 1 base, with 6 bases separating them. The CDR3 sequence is CASSLDSGTDTQYF. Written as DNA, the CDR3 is TGCGCCAGCAGCTTGGATAGCGGCACAGATACGCAGTATTTT.

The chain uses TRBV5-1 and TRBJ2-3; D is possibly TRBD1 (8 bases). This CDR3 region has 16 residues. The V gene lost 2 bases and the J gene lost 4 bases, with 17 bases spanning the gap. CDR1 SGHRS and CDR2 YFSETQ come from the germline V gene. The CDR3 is CASSFARTGRADTQYF. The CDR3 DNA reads TGCGCCAGCAGCTTCGCGCGGACAGGGAGGGCAGATACGCAGTATTTT.

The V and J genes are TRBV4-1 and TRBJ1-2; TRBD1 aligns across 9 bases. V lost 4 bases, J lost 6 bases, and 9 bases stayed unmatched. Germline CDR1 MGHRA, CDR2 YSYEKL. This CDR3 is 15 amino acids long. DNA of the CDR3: TGCGCCAGCAGCCTAAAGTGGGACAGGGCCGATGGCTACACCTTC. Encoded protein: CASSLKWDRADGYTF.

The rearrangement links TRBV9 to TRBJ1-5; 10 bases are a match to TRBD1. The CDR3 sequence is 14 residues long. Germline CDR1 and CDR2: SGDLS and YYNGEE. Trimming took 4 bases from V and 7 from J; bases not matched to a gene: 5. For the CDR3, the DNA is TGTGCCAGCAGCCAGGGACAGGGGATACAGCCCCAGCATTTT. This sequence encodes CASSQGQGIQPQHF.

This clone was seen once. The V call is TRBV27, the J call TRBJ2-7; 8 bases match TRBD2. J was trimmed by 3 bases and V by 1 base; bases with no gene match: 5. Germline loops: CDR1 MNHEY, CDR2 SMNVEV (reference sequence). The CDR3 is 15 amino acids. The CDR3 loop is CASSLFSGSIYEQYF. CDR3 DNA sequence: TGTGCCAGCAGTTTATTCAGCGGGAGTATCTACGAGCAGTACTTC.

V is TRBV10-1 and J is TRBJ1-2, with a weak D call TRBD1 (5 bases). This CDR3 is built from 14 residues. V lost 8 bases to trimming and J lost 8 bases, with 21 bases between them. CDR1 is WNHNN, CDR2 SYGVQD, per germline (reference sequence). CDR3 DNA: TGCGCCAGCTCTGGGGCAGGGAACTTTAGGGGCTACACCTTC. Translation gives CASSGAGNFRGYTF.

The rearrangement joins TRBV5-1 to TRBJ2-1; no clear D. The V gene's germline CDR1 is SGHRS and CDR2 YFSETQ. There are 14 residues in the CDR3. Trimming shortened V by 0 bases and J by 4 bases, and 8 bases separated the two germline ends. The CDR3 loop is CASSLAKSYNEQFF. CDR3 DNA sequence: TGCGCCAGCAGCTTGGCTAAGAGTTACAATGAGCAGTTCTTC.